In its sample, the clone carrying this T cell receptor (beta chain) was seen a few times. What it binds is not known. TCRdb processed the reads anew with MiXCR; each CDR3 protein has one entry. The sample carries 680,000 or so distinct CDR3 sequences, roughly 30% recorded once. These data are taken from a study of T cell repertoires in cytomegalovirus infection. Findings of the study overall: There were HLA-C-restricted CMV-specific TCR beta clonotypes dominating the ex vivo response.

V was clipped by 5 bases and J by 4 bases, with 11 bases between them. The CDR3 totals 14 residues. Germline CDR1 SGHTA, CDR2 FQGNSA. This sequence was found in a human donor in good health (CMV status not recorded). Some clones in this sample may be carry-over from other donors' samples. The chain couples TRBV7-2 to TRBJ1-4; TRBD1 is a possible D gene (5 bases). The sequencing used cultured PBMCs, collected from culture after CMV antigen stimulation. The CDR3 DNA sequence: TGTGCCAGCAGCCCGGGACGGTATAATGAAAAACTGTTTTTT. It yields the protein CASSPGRYNEKLFF.